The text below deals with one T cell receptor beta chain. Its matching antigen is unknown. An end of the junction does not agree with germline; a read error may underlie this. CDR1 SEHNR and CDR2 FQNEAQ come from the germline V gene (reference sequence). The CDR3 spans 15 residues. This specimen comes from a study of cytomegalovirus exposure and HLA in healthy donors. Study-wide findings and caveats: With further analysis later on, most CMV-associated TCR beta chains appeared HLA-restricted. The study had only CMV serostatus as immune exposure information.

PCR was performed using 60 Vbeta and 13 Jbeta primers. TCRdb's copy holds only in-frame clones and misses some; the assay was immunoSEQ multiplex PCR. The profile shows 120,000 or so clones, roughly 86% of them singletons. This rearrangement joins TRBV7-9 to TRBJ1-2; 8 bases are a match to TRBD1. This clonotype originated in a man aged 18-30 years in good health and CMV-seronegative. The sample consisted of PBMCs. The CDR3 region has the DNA TGTTCCAGCAGCTTAGGACAGGGCACTAACTATGGCTACACCTTC. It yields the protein CSSSLGQGTNYGYTF.